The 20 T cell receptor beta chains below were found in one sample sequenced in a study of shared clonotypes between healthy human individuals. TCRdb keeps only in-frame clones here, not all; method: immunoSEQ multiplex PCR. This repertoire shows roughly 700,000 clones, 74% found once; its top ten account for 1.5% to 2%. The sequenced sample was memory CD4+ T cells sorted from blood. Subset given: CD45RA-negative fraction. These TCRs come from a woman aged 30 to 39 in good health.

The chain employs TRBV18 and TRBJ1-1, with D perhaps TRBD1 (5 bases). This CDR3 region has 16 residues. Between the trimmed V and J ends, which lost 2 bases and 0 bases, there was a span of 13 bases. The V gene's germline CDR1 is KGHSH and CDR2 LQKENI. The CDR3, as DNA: TGTGCCAGCTCACCAGGGGGTACCCCCGTGAACACTGAAGCTTTCTTT. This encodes CASSPGGTPVNTEAFF.

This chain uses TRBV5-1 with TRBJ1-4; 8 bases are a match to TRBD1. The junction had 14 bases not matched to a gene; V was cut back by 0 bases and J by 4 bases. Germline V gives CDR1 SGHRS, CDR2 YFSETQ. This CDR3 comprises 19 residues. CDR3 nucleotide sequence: TGCGCCAGCAGCTTGGATCTCTCAGGGGGCGCGTTCAGTAATGAAAAACTGTTTTTT. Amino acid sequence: CASSLDLSGGAFSNEKLFF.

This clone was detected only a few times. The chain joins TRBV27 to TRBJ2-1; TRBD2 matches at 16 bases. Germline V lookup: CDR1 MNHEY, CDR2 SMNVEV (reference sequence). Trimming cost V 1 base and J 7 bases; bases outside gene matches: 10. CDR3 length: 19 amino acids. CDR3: CASSLYGTSGRALENEQFF. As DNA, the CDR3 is TGTGCCAGCAGTTTATACGGGACTAGCGGGAGGGCCCTCGAGAATGAGCAGTTCTTC.

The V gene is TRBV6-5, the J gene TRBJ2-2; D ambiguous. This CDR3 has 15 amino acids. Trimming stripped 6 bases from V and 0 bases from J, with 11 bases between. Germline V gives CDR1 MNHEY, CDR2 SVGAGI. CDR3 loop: CASRTPDANTGELFF. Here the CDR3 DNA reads TGTGCCAGCAGAACCCCGGACGCGAACACCGGGGAGCTGTTTTTT.

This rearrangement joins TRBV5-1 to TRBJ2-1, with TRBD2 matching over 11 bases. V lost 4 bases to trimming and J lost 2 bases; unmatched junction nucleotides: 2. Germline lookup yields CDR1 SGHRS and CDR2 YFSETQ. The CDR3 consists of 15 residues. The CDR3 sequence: CASSGSGRAYNEQFF. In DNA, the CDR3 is TGCGCCAGCAGCGGTAGCGGGAGGGCCTACAATGAGCAGTTCTTC.

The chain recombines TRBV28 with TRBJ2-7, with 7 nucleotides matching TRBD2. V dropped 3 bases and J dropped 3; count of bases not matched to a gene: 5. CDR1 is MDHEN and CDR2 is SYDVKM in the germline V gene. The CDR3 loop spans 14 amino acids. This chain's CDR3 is CASSLISSGYEQYF. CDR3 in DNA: TGTGCCAGCAGTTTGATATCTAGCGGCTACGAGCAGTACTTC.

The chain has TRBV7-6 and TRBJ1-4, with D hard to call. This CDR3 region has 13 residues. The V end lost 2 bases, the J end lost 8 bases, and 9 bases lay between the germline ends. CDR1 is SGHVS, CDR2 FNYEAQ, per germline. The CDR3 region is CASSLRVREKLFF. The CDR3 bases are TGTGCCAGCAGCTTAAGGGTTCGCGAAAAACTGTTTTTT.

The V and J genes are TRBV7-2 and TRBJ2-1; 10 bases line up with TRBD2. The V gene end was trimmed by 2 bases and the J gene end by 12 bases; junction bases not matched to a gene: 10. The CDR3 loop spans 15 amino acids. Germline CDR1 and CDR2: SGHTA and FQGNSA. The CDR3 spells CASSLTVLAGEGQFF. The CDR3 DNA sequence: TGTGCCAGCAGCTTAACGGTCCTAGCGGGAGAGGGGCAGTTCTTC.

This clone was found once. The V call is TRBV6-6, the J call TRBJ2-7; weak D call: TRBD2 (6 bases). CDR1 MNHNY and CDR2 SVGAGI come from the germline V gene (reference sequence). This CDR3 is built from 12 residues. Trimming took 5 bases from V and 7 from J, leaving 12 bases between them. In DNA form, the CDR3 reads TGTGCCAGCAGTCCCGGGACTGAAGAGCAGTACTTC. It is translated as CASSPGTEEQYF.

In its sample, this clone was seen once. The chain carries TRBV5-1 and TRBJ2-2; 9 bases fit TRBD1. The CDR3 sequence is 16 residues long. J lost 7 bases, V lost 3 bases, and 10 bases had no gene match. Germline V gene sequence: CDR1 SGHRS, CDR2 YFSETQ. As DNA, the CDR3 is TGCGCCAGCAGCTCCCGGGACAGGGTCCTCGGCGGGGAGCTGTTTTTT. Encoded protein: CASSSRDRVLGGELFF.

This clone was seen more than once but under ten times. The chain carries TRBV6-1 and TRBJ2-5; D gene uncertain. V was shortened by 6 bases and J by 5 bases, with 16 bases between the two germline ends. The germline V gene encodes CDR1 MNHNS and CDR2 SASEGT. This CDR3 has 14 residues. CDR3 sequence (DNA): TGTGCCAGCAGCCGTTATCGACCCGGGGAGACCCAGTACTTC. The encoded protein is CASSRYRPGETQYF.

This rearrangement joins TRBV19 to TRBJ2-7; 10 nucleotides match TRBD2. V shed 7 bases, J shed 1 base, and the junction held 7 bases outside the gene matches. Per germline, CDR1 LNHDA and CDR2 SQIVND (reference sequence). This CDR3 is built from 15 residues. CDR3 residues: CASTSLAGGSYEQYF. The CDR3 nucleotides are TGTGCCAGTACCTCTTTAGCGGGAGGATCCTACGAGCAGTACTTC.

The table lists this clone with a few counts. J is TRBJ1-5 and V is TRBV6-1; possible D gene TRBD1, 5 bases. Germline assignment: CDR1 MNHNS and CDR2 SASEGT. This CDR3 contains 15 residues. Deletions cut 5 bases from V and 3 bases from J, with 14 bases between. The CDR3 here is CASSSGRRINQPQHF. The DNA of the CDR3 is TGTGCCAGCAGTTCGGGACGCAGGATCAATCAGCCCCAGCATTTT.

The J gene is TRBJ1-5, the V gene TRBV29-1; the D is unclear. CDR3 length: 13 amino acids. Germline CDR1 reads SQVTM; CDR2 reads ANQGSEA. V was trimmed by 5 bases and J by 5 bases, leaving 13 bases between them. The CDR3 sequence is CSVIWGDDQPQHF. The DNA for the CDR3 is TGCAGCGTTATATGGGGAGACGATCAGCCCCAGCATTTT.

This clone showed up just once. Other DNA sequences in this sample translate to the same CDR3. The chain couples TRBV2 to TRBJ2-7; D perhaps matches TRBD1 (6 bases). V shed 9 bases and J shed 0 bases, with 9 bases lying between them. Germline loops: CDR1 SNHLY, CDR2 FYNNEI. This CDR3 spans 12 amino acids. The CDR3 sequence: CASTGRSYEQYF. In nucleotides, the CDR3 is TGTGCCAGTACAGGGCGCTCCTACGAGCAGTACTTC. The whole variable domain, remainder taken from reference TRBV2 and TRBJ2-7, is EPEVTQTPSHQVTQMGQEVILRCVPISNHLYFYWYRQILGQKVEFLVSFYNNEISEKSEIFDDQFSVERPDGSNFTLKIRSTKLEDSAMYFCASTGRSYEQYFGPGTRLTVT.

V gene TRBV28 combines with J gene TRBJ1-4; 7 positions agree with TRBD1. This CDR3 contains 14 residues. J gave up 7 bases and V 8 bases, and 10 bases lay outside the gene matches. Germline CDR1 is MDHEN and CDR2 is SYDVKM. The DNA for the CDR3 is TGTGCCAGCCACAAAGGGGGCGCGGCTGAAAAACTGTTTTTT. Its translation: CASHKGGAAEKLFF.

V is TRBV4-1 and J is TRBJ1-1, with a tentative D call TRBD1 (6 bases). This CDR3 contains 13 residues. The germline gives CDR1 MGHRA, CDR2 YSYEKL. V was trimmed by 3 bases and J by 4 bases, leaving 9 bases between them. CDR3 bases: TGCGCCAGCAGCCAGCTCAGGGGCACTGAAGCTTTCTTT. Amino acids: CASSQLRGTEAFF.

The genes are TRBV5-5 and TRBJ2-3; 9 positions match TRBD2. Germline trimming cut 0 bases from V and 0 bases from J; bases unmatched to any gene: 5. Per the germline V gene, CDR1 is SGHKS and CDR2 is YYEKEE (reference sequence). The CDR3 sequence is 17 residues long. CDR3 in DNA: TGTGCCAGCAGCTTGGTAACGACTAGCGGAAGCACAGATACGCAGTATTTT. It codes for CASSLVTTSGSTDTQYF.

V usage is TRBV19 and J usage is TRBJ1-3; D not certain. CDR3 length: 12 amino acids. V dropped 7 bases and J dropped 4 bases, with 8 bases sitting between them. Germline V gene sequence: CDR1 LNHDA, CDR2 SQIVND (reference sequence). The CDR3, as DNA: TGTGCCAGTACCGAGCAAGGAAACACCATATATTTT. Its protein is CASTEQGNTIYF.

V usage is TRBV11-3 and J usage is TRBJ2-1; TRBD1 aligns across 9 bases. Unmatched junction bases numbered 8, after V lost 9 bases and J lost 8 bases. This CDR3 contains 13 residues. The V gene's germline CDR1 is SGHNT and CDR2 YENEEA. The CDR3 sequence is CASGTGNVDEQFF. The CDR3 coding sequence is TGTGCCAGTGGGACAGGGAATGTGGATGAGCAGTTCTTC.